Reported below is one T cell receptor (beta chain). This clonotype was seen only a few times. Its antigen has not been determined. No quality values exist for individual bases; no much larger clone is one base distant. This sample is part of a study of regulatory T cells in long-lasting Graves disease (dated by TCRdb to the early 2020s). Background for the entire study: In the newly diagnosed Graves' disease group, patients had been taking antithyroid drugs for less than 3 months. Peripheral blood TCR sequencing and RNA sequencing compared persistent Graves' disease patients with newly diagnosed Graves' disease patients. The study took place in China and was registered as a clinical trial. A total of some 35 samples underwent TCR sequencing: 13 from persistent and roughly 20 from newly diagnosed Graves' disease patients.

The CDR3 contains 14 residues, cysteine and phenylalanine counted. Only the CDR3 DNA is retained, 42 bases long and in frame from the first base. For CDR1 and CDR2, the germline V gene (reference sequence) lists LGHDT and YNNKEL. V is pruned by 2 bases and J by 10 bases, leaving 8 bases of the junction without a gene match. The full study reports these points: Compared with newly diagnosed patients, persistent Graves' disease patients had lower TCR Shannon entropy and fewer highly expanded clones, which suggests clonal expansion. More public clonotypes were shared among persistent patients (roughly 2,700) than among newly diagnosed patients (roughly 1,000). The study examined only peripheral blood because the primary lesion, thyroid tissue, could not be accessed. Sequencing and analysis were limited to the TCR beta chain. Preferential use of TRBV28, TRBJ1-2 and TRBJ2-5 was observed in persistent disease, whereas TRBV20-1 and TRBJ2-1 were favored in newly diagnosed disease. The authors acknowledged the small sample size as a limitation that may reduce accuracy.

Library method: multiplex PCR. The sequencer listed for this sample is Illumina HiSeq 4000. To build TCR beta libraries, CDR3 regions were amplified by Arm-PCR using iRepertoire HTBI primers. Gel purification was performed on PCR products prior to sequencing. As for the original processing: Across samples, 60 to 70 TRBV and 13 to 15 TRBJ segments were identified and used for gene usage analysis of CDR3 amino acid clonotypes. COPE and FqMerger were used to merge filtered high-quality paired reads into contigs. BLAST was used to align contigs to IMGT TRBV, TRBD and TRBJ reference genes, and CDR3 was defined according to IMGT. Highly expanded clones were defined as clonotypes with a frequency above 0.1%. Repertoire diversity was measured by Shannon entropy, and V-J evenness by the Gini coefficient. Public clonotypes were defined as clonotypes shared by more than one individual. The raw public reads went through TCRdb reprocessing: fastp at Q25, MiXCR clone calling, in-frame beta chains kept. For every CDR3 protein sequence, its rows merge into one entry that carries the most common genes and DNA. V and J calls and clone size were set by TCRdb, not the authors. Here the sample has hundreds of thousands of distinct CDR3 sequences; around 17% occur a single time. The ten biggest clones cover 15% to 20% of the sample.

The time point label, as the study defines it: newly diagnosed GD, antithyroid drugs for less than 3 months. For both TCR sequencing and RNA sequencing, RNA was extracted from PBMCs using TRIzol. The diagnosis of Graves' disease followed American Thyroid Association guidelines. Patients were recruited from an endocrinology department in Xi'an, China. From each patient, about 9 milliliters of peripheral blood was collected into an EDTA anticoagulant tube. Ficoll Paque Plus density gradient separation was used to isolate PBMCs, and no additional T cell sorting was done. An Agilent 2100 Bioanalyzer and agarose gel were used to check RNA quality, and a NanoDrop 2000 was used to measure RNA concentration. This sample was shared with a second study, whose subject was T cells in Graves' hyperthyroidism and ophthalmopathy. According to the second study: Stable Graves' hyperthyroidism was defined as no progression to ophthalmopathy during 18 months of follow-up. The hyperthyroidism patients were between 18 and 65 years old and newly diagnosed, with a disease duration of less than 2 months. Patients with uncontrolled infections, other autoimmune diseases, pregnancy or lactation were excluded. Diagnoses relied on clinical symptoms, serum thyroxine and TRAb, thyroid ultrasound and orbital computed tomography. A first-round RT-PCR of the TCR CDR3 used the HTBI primer set with the Qiagen OneStep RT-PCR kit. Most expanded thyroid clonotypes (frequency above 0.001) were also detected in blood, a finding suggesting that blood repertoires may reflect thyroid immune responses. A model built on a 13 V-J signature distinguished ophthalmopathy from stable hyperthyroidism, reaching 85% to 90% sensitivity and 81.08% specificity in cross-validation and 80%/75% in testing. In validation, the model predicted progression to ophthalmopathy a median of about 5.9 months before onset, with about 71% sensitivity and 72.22% specificity. TCR V-J signatures able to tell the groups apart were searched for in a discovery cohort of approximately 95 patients, of whom 43 had Graves' ophthalmopathy and roughly 58 had stable Graves' hyperthyroidism. Prospective prediction of ophthalmopathy was tested in an independent validation cohort of fewer than 20 hyperthyroidism patients and approximately 17 patients who later progressed to ophthalmopathy. The 85 to 100 discovery patients were randomly split 7:3 into training and test sets. In addition, the study compared T-cell repertoires in thyroid tissue and in blood from six Graves' hyperthyroidism patients. After blood sampling, hyperthyroidism patients were treated with methimazole at a starting dose of 30 mg daily, and ophthalmopathy patients were treated with high-dose intravenous methylprednisolone. A second multiplex PCR round built the libraries, followed by size selection and purification. The libraries were sequenced on an Illumina HiSeq2000 using paired-end 100 bp reads. SOAPnuke was used to process the raw data, removing reads that contained adapters or uncalled bases, had a mean Phred below 15, or lacked an exact match to the constant primer or identifier. COPE v1.2.5 was used to merge high-quality paired reads, and clonotypes were defined as unique nucleotide sequences. MiTCR v1.1 was used to align clonotypes to the IMGT TRBV, TRBD and TRBJ reference segments. Analysis was restricted to V-J combinations with a frequency above 0.0001, which covered 99.2% of repertoires. A TCS score was defined as the ratio of F50 (clonal expansion) to E x V (chaos), with BLOSUM62-based TCRdist applied between CDR3 peptides within each V-J. Welch's t-statistics and random forest reduced around 550 V-J features to 13, which were used in a naive Bayes classifier (R e1071). No statistical method was used to set the sample size in advance, and investigators knew the group allocation. The paper reports TCR Vbeta CDR3 sequencing of some 140 peripheral blood samples: approximately 41 ophthalmopathy, some 80 hyperthyroidism and around 17 progressor patients.

This material consisted of peripheral blood mononuclear cells (PBMCs), taken at new diagnosis, from a patient treated with antithyroid drugs. The V and J segments used are TRBV3-1 and TRBJ2-1; the central 7 bases match TRBD2. The receptor was isolated from a woman aged 25 to 39 with Graves disease. Donor details come from another sample of the same person, matched by shared clones. The CDR3 reads CASSQMAGVGEQFF. At the DNA level, the sequence is TGTGCCAGCAGCCAAATGGCGGGAGTAGGAGAGCAGTTCTTC.